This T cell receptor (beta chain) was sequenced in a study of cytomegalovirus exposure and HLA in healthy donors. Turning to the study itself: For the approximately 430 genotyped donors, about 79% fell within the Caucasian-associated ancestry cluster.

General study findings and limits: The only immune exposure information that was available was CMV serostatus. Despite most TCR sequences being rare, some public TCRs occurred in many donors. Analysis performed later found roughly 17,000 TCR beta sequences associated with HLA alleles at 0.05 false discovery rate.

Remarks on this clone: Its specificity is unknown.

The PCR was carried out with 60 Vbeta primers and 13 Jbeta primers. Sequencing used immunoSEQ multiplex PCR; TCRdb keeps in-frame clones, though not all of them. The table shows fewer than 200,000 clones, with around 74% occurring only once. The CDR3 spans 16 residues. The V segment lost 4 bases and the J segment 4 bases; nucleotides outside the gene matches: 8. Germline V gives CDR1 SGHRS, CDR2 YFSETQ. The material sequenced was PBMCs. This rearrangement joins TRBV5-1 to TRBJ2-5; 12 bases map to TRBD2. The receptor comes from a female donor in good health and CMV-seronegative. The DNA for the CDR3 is TGCGCCAGCAGCCCACGACTAGCGGGAGTACTAGAGACCCAGTACTTC. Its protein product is CASSPRLAGVLETQYF.